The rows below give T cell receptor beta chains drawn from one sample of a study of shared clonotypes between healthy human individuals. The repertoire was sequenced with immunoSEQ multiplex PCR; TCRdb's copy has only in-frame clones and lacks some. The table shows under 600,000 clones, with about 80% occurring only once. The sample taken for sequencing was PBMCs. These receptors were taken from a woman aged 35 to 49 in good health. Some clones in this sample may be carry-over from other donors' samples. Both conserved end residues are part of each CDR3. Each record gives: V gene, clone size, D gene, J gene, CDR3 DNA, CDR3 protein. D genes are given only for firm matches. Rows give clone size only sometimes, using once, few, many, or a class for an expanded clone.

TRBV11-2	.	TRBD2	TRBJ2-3	TGTGCCAGCAGCTTGCGGCTAGCGGGAGGGAATACGCAGTATTTT	CASSLRLAGGNTQYF
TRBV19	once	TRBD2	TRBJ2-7	TGTGCCAGTAGTTTGGACGTCGGGAGGTCCGAGCAGTACTTC	CASSLDVGRSEQYF
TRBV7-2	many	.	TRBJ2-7	TGTGCCAGCAGCTTAGACAGGAATACCTACGAGCAGTACTTC	CASSLDRNTYEQYF
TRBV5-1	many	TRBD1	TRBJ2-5	TGCGCCAGTTCAGGGGGCACGGAGACCCAGTACTTC	CASSGGTETQYF
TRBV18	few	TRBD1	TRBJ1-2	TGTGCCAGCTCACCAGGGGGACAGGGGGAATATGGCTACACCTTC	CASSPGGQGEYGYTF
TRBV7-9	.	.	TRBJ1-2	TGTGCCAGCAGCTTAGGGGGAATTGGTCAGACCTATGGCTACACCTTC	CASSLGGIGQTYGYTF
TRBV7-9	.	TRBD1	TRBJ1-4	TGTGCCAGCCTCGGACAGGCCGAAGAAAAACTGTTTTTT	CASLGQAEEKLFF
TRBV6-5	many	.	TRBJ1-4	TGTGCCAGCAGTTACGCTGCTGGGGAGGAAAAACTGTTTTTT	CASSYAAGEEKLFF
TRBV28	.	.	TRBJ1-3	TGTGCCAGCACCCCCGGGGGGTACAACACCATATATTTT	CASTPGGYNTIYF
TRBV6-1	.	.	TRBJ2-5	TGTGCCAGCACCGAGTCACTAGACCTGAGGGACCAGTACTTC	CASTESLDLRDQYF